This passage covers 8 T cell receptor beta chains from one sample sequenced in a study of blood T cell repertoires in COVID-19. Libraries were prepared by immunoSEQ multiplex PCR; TCRdb keeps only in-frame clonotypes and omits some of them. This table holds approximately 490,000 clones, more than 85% found once. Specimen: PBMCs or T cells enriched from blood (not recorded which). The origin of the receptors is a woman aged 60-75 years who had recovered from COVID-19.

The chain combines TRBV29-1 with TRBJ1-1; maybe TRBD1 (6 bases). Germline lookup yields CDR1 SQVTM and CDR2 ANQGSEA. Trimming pared 1 base from V and 8 bases from J, leaving 8 bases between. The CDR3 is 11 amino acids. The CDR3 DNA sequence: TGCAGCGTTGAAGGGACAGCCGAAGCTTTCTTT. It is translated as CSVEGTAEAFF.

The chain carries TRBV5-1 and TRBJ1-1; TRBD1 matches at 9 bases. Germline V gene sequence: CDR1 SGHRS, CDR2 YFSETQ. V shed 3 bases, J shed 5 bases, and the junction held 5 bases outside the gene matches. The CDR3 totals 14 residues. CDR3 sequence reads: CASSWGQGVTEAFF. DNA for the CDR3: TGCGCCAGCAGCTGGGGACAGGGTGTAACTGAAGCTTTCTTT.

The gene calls are TRBV29-1 and TRBJ1-2; 11 nucleotides align to TRBD1. Germline CDR1 is SQVTM and CDR2 is ANQGSEA. This CDR3 comprises 15 residues. V lost 0 bases and J lost 6; bases outside the gene matches: 6. This chain's CDR3 is CSVEDSRDRGNGYTF. In DNA form, the CDR3 reads TGCAGCGTTGAAGATTCTCGGGACAGGGGGAATGGCTACACCTTC.

This clone was observed a single time. This sequence joins TRBV11-2 and TRBJ1-1; TRBD1 aligns across 12 bases. The CDR3 consists of 13 residues. With 6 bases clipped from V and 6 bases from J, the junction kept 2 bases outside the gene matches. CDR1 and CDR2 (germline): SGHAT, FQNNGV. The CDR3 nucleotides are TGTGCCAGCAGGGGACAGGGGGCCGCTGAAGCTTTCTTT. Residues: CASRGQGAAEAFF.

This chain connects TRBV5-8 to TRBJ2-4; weak D call: TRBD2 (7 bases). The V end lost 1 base, the J end lost 7 bases, and 9 bases lay between the germline ends. Germline loops: CDR1 SGHTS, CDR2 YDEGEE. This CDR3 contains 13 residues. Here the CDR3 DNA reads TGTGCCAGCAGCTTGAGGGGGGGGAACATTCAGTACTTC. Encoded protein: CASSLRGGNIQYF.

This chain connects TRBV3-1 (or the pseudogene TRBV3-2) to TRBJ1-2; D gene unclear. From germline, CDR1 is LGHDT and CDR2 YNNKEL (reference sequence). Trimming left V 10 bases short and J 3 bases short, with 12 bases between. This CDR3 is built from 12 residues. CDR3 region: CATLTGDYGYTF. CDR3 nucleotides: TGTGCCACACTAACCGGGGACTATGGCTACACCTTC.

The chain is built from TRBV7-8 and TRBJ1-3, with a possible D match to TRBD1 (5 bases). From germline, CDR1 is SGHVS and CDR2 FQNEAQ. The CDR3 is 16 residues long. Trimming removed 5 bases at V and 7 bases at J, with 21 bases between. The DNA of the CDR3 is TGTGCCAGCAGCCTACCCCGGGGGGGTGGTTTGAACACCATATATTTT. Protein product: CASSLPRGGGLNTIYF.

The V call is TRBV7-2, the J call TRBJ2-3; tentatively, D is TRBD2 (5 bases). V was cut by 5 bases and J by 4 bases, with 10 bases left in between. The CDR3 contains 13 residues. Germline CDR1 and CDR2: SGHTA and FQGNSA. CDR3 sequence: CASSHGLADTQYF. The DNA of the CDR3 is TGTGCCAGCAGCCACGGACTCGCAGATACGCAGTATTTT.